A single sample gave rise to the 18 T cell receptor beta chains below, sequenced in a study of blood T cell repertoires in COVID-19. The method was immunoSEQ multiplex PCR; TCRdb's version includes in-frame clones alone and lacks a portion of them. Among approximately 82,000 clones listed, just under 85% were seen once. The sequenced sample was peripheral blood. The receptor source for this set is a woman in her sixties or seventies with active or convalescent COVID-19.

The V and J genes are TRBV7-8 and TRBJ1-1; no firm D call. The CDR3 totals 12 residues. The V and J ends lost 5 bases and 1 base respectively, with 5 bases between them. The germline gives CDR1 SGHVS, CDR2 FQNEAQ. The CDR3 DNA reads TGTGCCAGCAGCCCTCCGAACACTGAAGCTTTCTTT. This translates into CASSPPNTEAFF.

Here the CDR3 reads CASTGTDGGLNYGYTF. The CDR3 bases are TGTGCCAGCACCGGAACCGACGGGGGACTTAACTATGGCTACACCTTC. V and J are TRBV2 and TRBJ1-2; the D gene is possibly TRBD1 (5 bases). V lost 7 bases and J 1 base, leaving 19 bases between the germline ends. Germline V CDR1 and CDR2: SNHLY, FYNNEI. The CDR3 has 16 residues.

In its sample, this clone was seen a few times. J is TRBJ2-5 and V is TRBV13; the match to TRBD1 covers 8 bases. This CDR3 region has 15 residues. Germline CDR1 PRHDT, CDR2 FYEKMQ (reference sequence). Trimming removed 1 base from V and 3 bases from J; junction bases left unmatched: 4. CDR3 sequence reads: CASSLDRTGKETQYF. CDR3 nucleotide sequence: TGTGCCAGCAGCTTAGACAGGACAGGGAAAGAGACCCAGTACTTC.

This clone has a handful of counts. The chain uses TRBV7-9 and TRBJ1-2, with D possibly being TRBD1 (5 bases). Germline V gene sequence: CDR1 SEHNR, CDR2 FQNEAQ (reference sequence). Trimming cost V 6 bases and J 3 bases, with 8 bases left between them. The CDR3 is 12 amino acids. The CDR3 is CASSRGDYGYTF. CDR3 DNA sequence: TGTGCCAGCAGTCGGGGGGACTATGGCTACACCTTC. The full variable domain, rest sourced from reference TRBV7-9 and TRBJ1-2, is DTGVSQNPRHKITKRGQNVTFRCDPISEHNRLYWYRQTLGQGPEFLTYFQNEAQLEKSRLLSDRFSAERPKGSFSTLEIQRTEQGDSAMYLCASSRGDYGYTFGSGTRLTVV.

V is TRBV19 and J is TRBJ1-5; D gene uncertain. The CDR3 length is 14 residues. The germline V and J ends were trimmed by 8 bases and 1 base, with 12 bases remaining between them. Germline V CDR1 and CDR2: LNHDA, SQIVND (reference sequence). The CDR3 spells CASDWLRSNQPQHF. The DNA for the CDR3 is TGTGCCAGTGACTGGTTAAGGAGCAATCAGCCCCAGCATTTT.

This rearrangement joins TRBV7-2 to TRBJ2-1; possible D gene TRBD2, 6 bases. The length of the CDR3 is 15 residues. V was pared by 5 bases and J by 9 bases, with 20 bases between. CDR1 is SGHTA, CDR2 FQGNSA, per germline. CDR3 bases: TGTGCCAGCAGCCTCCGGGACCCCGGGCGGGGTGAGCAGTTCTTC. Protein: CASSLRDPGRGEQFF.

This sequence joins TRBV7-2 and TRBJ1-2, with 7 nucleotides matching TRBD1. The ends lost 4 bases at V and 0 bases at J; junction bases unmatched: 8. The CDR3 totals 16 residues. Germline V gene sequence: CDR1 SGHTA, CDR2 FQGNSA. CDR3 sequence (DNA): TGTGCCAGCAGCTCTTTCGGGACAGATCCTAACTATGGCTACACCTTC. As protein: CASSSFGTDPNYGYTF.

This chain joins TRBV29-1 and TRBJ1-1, with D possibly TRBD1 on 5 matching bases. V was pared by 7 bases and J by 1 base, with 10 bases between. The length of the CDR3 is 12 residues. The germline V gene has CDR1 SQVTM and CDR2 ANQGSEA. The CDR3 spells CSGGHANTEAFF. The CDR3 DNA reads as TGCAGCGGAGGACACGCGAACACTGAAGCTTTCTTT.

The chain has TRBV5-1 and TRBJ2-1, with D possibly TRBD2 on 6 matching bases. This CDR3 is 15 amino acids long. Trimming stripped 5 bases from V and 3 bases from J, with 15 bases between. The germline gives CDR1 SGHRS, CDR2 YFSETQ. The CDR3 nucleotides are TGCGCCAGCAGATCCCCAGGGACTGGCTACAATGAGCAGTTCTTC. Protein product: CASRSPGTGYNEQFF.

Here the CDR3 DNA reads TGTGCCAGCAGCTTAGGCAGGAACGAGCAGTACTTC. It is translated as CASSLGRNEQYF. The chain carries TRBV7-9 and TRBJ2-7; no firm D call. The germline V gene has CDR1 SEHNR and CDR2 FQNEAQ (reference sequence). The CDR3 spans 12 residues. V lost 1 base and J 5 bases, leaving 6 bases between the germline ends.

The chain carries TRBV6-5 and TRBJ1-2; D is possibly TRBD1 (5 bases). With 0 bases removed from V and 2 bases from J, the gap between germline ends came to 10 bases. The CDR3 is made up of 15 amino acids. Germline V gene lookup returns CDR1 MNHEY and CDR2 SVGAGI. The CDR3 spells CASSYSAAGNYGYTF. DNA for the CDR3: TGTGCCAGCAGTTACTCGGCGGCAGGGAACTATGGCTACACCTTC.

This rearrangement joins TRBV14 to TRBJ1-1; D gene unclear. Trimming took off 0 bases at V and 6 bases at J, with 26 bases between the two ends. Germline V gene lookup returns CDR1 SGHDN and CDR2 FVKESK. The length of the CDR3 is 19 residues. For the CDR3, the DNA is TGTGCCAGCAGCCAAGATATTGTGGTGGATTACGGCTGGCGGGCTGAAGCTTTCTTT. It specifies CASSQDIVVDYGWRAEAFF.

The chain's CDR3 is CASSLTSVGEQFF. The CDR3 DNA is TGCGCCAGCAGCTTGACTAGCGTGGGTGAGCAGTTCTTC. This chain links TRBV10-2 with TRBJ2-1, with 8 bases matching TRBD2. In germline, CDR1 is WSHSY, CDR2 SAAADI. This CDR3 is 13 amino acids long. V lost 6 bases, J lost 9 bases, and 7 bases stayed unmatched.

The rearrangement links TRBV10-3 to TRBJ2-5; a weak D match, TRBD1 (5 bases). Germline assignment: CDR1 ENHRY and CDR2 SYGVKD. The CDR3 totals 13 residues. Deletions cut 8 bases from V and 1 base from J, with 11 bases between. The chain's CDR3 is CAIGALLQETQYF. The CDR3 coding sequence is TGTGCCATCGGGGCCCTCCTCCAAGAGACCCAGTACTTC.

This chain connects TRBV5-6 to TRBJ2-6; 7 positions match TRBD2. V gave up 0 bases and J gave up 2 bases; unmatched junction bases: 2. This CDR3 contains 16 residues. In germline, CDR1 is SGHDT, CDR2 YYEEEE. The CDR3 bases are TGTGCCAGCAGCTTGGCTGCGGGGGCTGGGGCCAACGTCCTGACTTTC. Protein: CASSLAAGAGANVLTF.

The V call is TRBV24-1, the J call TRBJ2-2; 7 bases align to TRBD2. Germline trimming cut 6 bases from V and 1 base from J; bases unmatched to any gene: 4. Germline CDR1 and CDR2: KGHDR and SFDVKD. The CDR3 is 15 amino acids. In nucleotides, the CDR3 is TGTGCCACCAGTTCCAGCGGGGTGAACACCGGGGAGCTGTTTTTT. Amino acid sequence: CATSSSGVNTGELFF.

V is TRBV7-2 and J is TRBJ2-7, with a possible D match to TRBD1 (6 bases). The CDR3 extends over 15 amino acids. V was pared by 5 bases and J by 7 bases, with 21 bases between. Germline V gene sequence: CDR1 SGHTA, CDR2 FQGNSA. The CDR3 nucleotides are TGTGCCAGCAGCCCGCCAACCAGATTCCAGGGGGAGCAGTACTTC. This sequence encodes CASSPPTRFQGEQYF. Complete variable domain (other parts from reference TRBV7-2 and TRBJ2-7): GAGVSQSPSNKVTEKGKDVELRCDPISGHTALYWYRQSLGQGLEFLIYFQGNSAPDKSGLPSDRFSAERTGGSVSTLTIQRTQQEDSAVYLCASSPPTRFQGEQYFGPGTRLTVT.

V usage is TRBV7-2 and J usage is TRBJ1-4, with D possibly matching TRBD1 (6 bases). This CDR3 has 15 residues. V lost 6 bases and J lost 2, with 13 bases in between. CDR1 is SGHTA, CDR2 FQGNSA, per germline. In DNA, the CDR3 is TGTGCCAGCAGGTTGAGGGGGGGTACTAATGAAAAACTGTTTTTT. It is translated as CASRLRGGTNEKLFF.